This TCR beta chain stems from a study of chemoradiotherapy in HPV16-positive cancers. Samples were taken several times over chemoradiotherapy. Sequencing was performed with immunoSEQ multiplex PCR; in TCRdb, only in-frame clones are kept and a portion is missing. The data contain 22,000 or so clones, roughly 89% of them seen just once; the ten biggest clones take up just under 6%. Concerning this clone: No antigen is known for it.

This CDR3 contains 14 residues. Germline CDR1 and CDR2: GTSNPN and SVGIG (reference sequence). V lost 3 bases and J lost 5, with 14 bases in between. General study points: The functional HPV-specific definition rests on just a couple of HPV16-positive patients. Non-HPV-specific T cells did not expand in tumors during treatment, whereas candidate HPV-specific clones and E7-related motifs did.

The material was blood, obtained from a patient who underwent chemoradiotherapy. The J gene is TRBJ2-1, the V gene TRBV30, with D possibly TRBD1 on 6 matching bases. This clonotype originated in a human donor with HPV-associated anogenital cancer. DNA for the CDR3: TGTGCCTGGAGGGACAGCGCCCCCCACAATGAGCAGTTCTTC. This codes for CAWRDSAPHNEQFF.